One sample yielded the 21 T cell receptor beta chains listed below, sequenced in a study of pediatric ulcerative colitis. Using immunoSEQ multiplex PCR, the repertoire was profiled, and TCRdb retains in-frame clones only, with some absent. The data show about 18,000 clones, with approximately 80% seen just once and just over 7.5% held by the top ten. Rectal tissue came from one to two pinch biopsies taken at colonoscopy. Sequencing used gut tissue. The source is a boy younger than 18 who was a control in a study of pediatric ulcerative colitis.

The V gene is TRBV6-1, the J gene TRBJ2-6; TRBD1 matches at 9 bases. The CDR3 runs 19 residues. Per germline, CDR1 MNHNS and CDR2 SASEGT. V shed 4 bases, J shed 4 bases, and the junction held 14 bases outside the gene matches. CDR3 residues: CASSVITGTGLLGANVLTF. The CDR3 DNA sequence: TGTGCCAGCAGTGTAATAACCGGGACAGGGTTACTCGGGGCCAACGTCCTGACTTTC.

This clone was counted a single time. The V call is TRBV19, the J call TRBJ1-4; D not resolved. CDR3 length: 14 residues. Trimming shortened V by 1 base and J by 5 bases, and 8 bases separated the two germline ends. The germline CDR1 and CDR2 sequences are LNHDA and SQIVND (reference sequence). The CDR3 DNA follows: TGTGCCAGTAGTATAGGAAGACTGAATGAAAAACTGTTTTTT. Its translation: CASSIGRLNEKLFF.

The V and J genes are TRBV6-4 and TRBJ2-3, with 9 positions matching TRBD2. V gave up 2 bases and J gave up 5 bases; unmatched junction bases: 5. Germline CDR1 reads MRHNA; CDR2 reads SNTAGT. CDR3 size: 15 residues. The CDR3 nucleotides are TGTGCCAGCAGTGACGCTAGCGGGGAAGGAGATACGCAGTATTTT. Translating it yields CASSDASGEGDTQYF.

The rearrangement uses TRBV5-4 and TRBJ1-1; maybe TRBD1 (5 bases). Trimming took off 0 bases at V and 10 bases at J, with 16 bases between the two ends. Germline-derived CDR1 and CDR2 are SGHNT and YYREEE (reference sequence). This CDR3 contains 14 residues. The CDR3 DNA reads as TGTGCCAGCAGCTTGGTGGGGGAGGGGAGGAGAGCTTTCTTT. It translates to CASSLVGEGRRAFF.

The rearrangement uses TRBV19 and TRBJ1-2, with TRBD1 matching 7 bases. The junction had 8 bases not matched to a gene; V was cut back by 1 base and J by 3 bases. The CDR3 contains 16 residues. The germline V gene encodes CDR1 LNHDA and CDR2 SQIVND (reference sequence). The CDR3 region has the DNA TGTGCCAGTAGTATAGGTTTCCGGACAGGAGACTATGGCTACACCTTC. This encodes CASSIGFRTGDYGYTF.

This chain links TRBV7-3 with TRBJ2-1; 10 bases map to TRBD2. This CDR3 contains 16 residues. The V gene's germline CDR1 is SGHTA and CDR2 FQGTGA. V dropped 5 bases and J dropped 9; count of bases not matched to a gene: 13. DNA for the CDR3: TGTGCCAGCAGCCCCTACTCCCTAGCGGGAGTTAGTGAGCAGTTCTTC. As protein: CASSPYSLAGVSEQFF.

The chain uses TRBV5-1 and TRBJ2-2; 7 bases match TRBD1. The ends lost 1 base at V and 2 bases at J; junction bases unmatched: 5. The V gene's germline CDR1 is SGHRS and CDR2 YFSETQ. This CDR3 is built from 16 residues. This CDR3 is CASSLWPGGNTGELFF. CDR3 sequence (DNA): TGCGCCAGCAGCTTGTGGCCAGGGGGTAACACCGGGGAGCTGTTTTTT.

This CDR3 reads CASSDNPTSGGDEQYF. The CDR3 DNA is TGTGCCAGCAGTGATAACCCGACTAGCGGGGGAGATGAGCAGTACTTC. The chain couples TRBV6-4 to TRBJ2-7, with 12 bases fitting TRBD2. Trimming removed 3 bases from V and 7 bases from J; junction bases left unmatched: 10. The length of the CDR3 is 16 residues. Germline V gene data show CDR1 as MRHNA and CDR2 as SNTAGT.

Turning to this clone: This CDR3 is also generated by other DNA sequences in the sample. CDR3 in DNA: TGTGCCAGCAGCCTCCAGGGGCGTCAGCCCCAGCATTTT. This gives the protein CASSLQGRQPQHF. The genes are TRBV7-2 and TRBJ1-5; D perhaps matches TRBD1 (6 bases). Trimming took off 5 bases at V and 6 bases at J, with 11 bases between the two ends. This CDR3 is 13 amino acids long. Germline lookup yields CDR1 SGHTA and CDR2 FQGNSA.

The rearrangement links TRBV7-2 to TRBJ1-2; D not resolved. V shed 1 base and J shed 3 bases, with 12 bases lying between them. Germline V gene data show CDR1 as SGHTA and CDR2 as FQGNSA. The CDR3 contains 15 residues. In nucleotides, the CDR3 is TGTGCCAGCAGCTTAGGGGATGTTGCCTACTATGGCTACACCTTC. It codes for CASSLGDVAYYGYTF.

The CDR3 loop reads CASSIDLRITGGLAPLHF. CDR3 nucleotide sequence: TGTGCCAGTAGTATAGATCTTCGGATTACAGGGGGATTGGCACCCCTCCACTTT. The chain uses TRBV19 and TRBJ1-6; 8 bases map to TRBD1. The germline CDR1 and CDR2 sequences are LNHDA and SQIVND (reference sequence). V was pared by 0 bases and J by 11 bases, with 15 bases of the junction left unmatched. The CDR3 runs 18 residues.

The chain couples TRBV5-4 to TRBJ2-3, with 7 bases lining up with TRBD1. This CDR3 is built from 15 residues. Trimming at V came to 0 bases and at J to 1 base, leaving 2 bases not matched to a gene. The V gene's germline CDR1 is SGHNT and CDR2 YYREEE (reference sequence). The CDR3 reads CASSLDQGGTDTQYF. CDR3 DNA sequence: TGTGCCAGCAGCTTGGATCAGGGGGGCACAGATACGCAGTATTTT.

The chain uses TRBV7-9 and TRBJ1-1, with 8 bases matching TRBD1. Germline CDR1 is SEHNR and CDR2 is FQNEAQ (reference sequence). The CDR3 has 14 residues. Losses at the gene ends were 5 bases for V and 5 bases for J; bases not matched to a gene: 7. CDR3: CASSLMDRDTEAFF. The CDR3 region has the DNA TGTGCCAGCAGCCTAATGGACAGGGATACTGAAGCTTTCTTT.

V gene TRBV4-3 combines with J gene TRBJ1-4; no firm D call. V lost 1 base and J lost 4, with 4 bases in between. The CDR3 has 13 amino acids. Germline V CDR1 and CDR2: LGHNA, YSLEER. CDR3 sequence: CASSQVDNEKLFF. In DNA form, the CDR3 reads TGCGCCAGCAGCCAAGTGGATAATGAAAAACTGTTTTTT.

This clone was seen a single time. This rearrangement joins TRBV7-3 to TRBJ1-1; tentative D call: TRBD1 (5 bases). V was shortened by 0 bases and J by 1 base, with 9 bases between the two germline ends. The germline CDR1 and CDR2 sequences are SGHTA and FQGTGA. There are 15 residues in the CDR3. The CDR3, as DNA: TGTGCCAGCAGCTTAACGTCTCAGGGGAACACTGAAGCTTTCTTT. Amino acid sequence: CASSLTSQGNTEAFF.

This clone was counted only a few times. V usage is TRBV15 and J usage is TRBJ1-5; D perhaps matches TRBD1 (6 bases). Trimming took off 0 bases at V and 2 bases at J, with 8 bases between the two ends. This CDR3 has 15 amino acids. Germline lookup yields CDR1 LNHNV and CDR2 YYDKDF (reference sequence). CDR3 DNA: TGTGCCACCAGCAGAGACAGGGGCCGCAATCAGCCCCAGCATTTT. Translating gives CATSRDRGRNQPQHF. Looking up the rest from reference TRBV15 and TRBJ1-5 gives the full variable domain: DAMVIQNPRYQVTQFGKPVTLSCSQTLNHNVMYWYQQKSSQAPKLLFHYYDKDFNNEADTPDNFQSRRPNTSFCFLDIRSPGLGDTAMYLCATSRDRGRNQPQHFGDGTRLSIL.

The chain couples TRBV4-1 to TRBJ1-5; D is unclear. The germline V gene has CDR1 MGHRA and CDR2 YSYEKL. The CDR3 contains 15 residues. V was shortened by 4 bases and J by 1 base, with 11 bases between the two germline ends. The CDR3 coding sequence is TGCGCCAGCAGCCGGTTGTTAGGCAGCAATCAGCCCCAGCATTTT. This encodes CASSRLLGSNQPQHF.

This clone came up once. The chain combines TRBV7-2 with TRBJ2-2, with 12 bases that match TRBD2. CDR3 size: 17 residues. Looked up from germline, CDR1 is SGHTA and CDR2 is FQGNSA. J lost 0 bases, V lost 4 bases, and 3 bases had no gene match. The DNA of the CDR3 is TGTGCCAGCAGCTCTGGACTAGCGGGGACGAACACCGGGGAGCTGTTTTTT. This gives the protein CASSSGLAGTNTGELFF.

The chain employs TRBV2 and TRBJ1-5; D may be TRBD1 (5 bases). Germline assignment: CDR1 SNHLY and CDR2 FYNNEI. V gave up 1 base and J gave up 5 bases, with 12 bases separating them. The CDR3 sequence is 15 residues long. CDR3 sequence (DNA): TGTGCCAGCAGTGAAGAAGCCGGGGCCCATCAGCCCCAGCATTTT. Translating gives CASSEEAGAHQPQHF.

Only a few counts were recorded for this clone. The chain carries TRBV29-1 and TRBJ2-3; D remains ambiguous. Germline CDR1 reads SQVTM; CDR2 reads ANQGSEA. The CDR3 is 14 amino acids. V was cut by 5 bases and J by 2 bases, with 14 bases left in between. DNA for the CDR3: TGCAGCGTTCGGGTGGGGTTGCCCACAGATACGCAGTATTTT. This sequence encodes CSVRVGLPTDTQYF.

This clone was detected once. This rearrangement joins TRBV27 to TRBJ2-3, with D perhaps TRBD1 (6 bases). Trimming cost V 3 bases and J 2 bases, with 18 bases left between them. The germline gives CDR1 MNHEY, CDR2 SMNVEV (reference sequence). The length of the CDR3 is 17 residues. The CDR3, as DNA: TGTGCCAGCAGTTTGGCCTTACAGGGTCCCCACACAGATACGCAGTATTTT. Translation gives CASSLALQGPHTDTQYF.